The T cell receptor beta chain under discussion was sequenced for a study of regulatory T cells in long-lasting Graves disease. Whole-study results and caveats: Patients with persistent disease showed a bias toward TRBV28, TRBJ1-2 and TRBJ2-5.

Researchers made TCR beta libraries by using iRepertoire HTBI primers and running Arm-PCR on CDR3 regions. Via MiXCR, TCRdb re-called the multiplex PCR reads, giving one row per CDR3 protein. The data show around 250,000 distinct CDR3 sequences, approximately 20% seen once. Germline lookup yields CDR1 SGHTA and CDR2 FQGNSA. The CDR3 is 14 residues long. Trimming cost V 4 bases and J 4 bases; bases outside gene matches: 3. The time point was: newly diagnosed GD, antithyroid drugs for less than 3 months. PBMC RNA served as the TCR library source. This clonotype was counted ten times or more. The antigen remains undetermined. The same specimen was also included in a second study, on T cells in Graves' hyperthyroidism and ophthalmopathy. That report notes: In the first-round RT-PCR of the TCR CDR3, the HTBI primer set was used. Most expanded thyroid clonotypes above 0.001 recurred in blood.

Sequencing was performed on peripheral blood mononuclear cells (PBMCs), taken at new diagnosis, from a patient treated with antithyroid drugs. The genes are TRBV7-2 and TRBJ2-7, with TRBD2 matching over 11 bases. The sequence was obtained from a woman younger than 45 with Graves disease. As DNA, the CDR3 is TGTGCCAGCAGCTATCTAGCGGGGGGTTACGAGCAGTACTTC. Protein sequence: CASSYLAGGYEQYF.